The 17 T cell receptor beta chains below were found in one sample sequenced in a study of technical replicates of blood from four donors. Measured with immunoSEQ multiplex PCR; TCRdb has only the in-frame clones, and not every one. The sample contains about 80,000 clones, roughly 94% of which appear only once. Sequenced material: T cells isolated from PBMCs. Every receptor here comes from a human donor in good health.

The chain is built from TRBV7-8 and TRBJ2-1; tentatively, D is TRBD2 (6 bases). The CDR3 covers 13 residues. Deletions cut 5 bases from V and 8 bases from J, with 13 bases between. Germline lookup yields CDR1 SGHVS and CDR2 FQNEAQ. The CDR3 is CASSPTSFHEQFF. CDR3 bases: TGTGCCAGCAGCCCTACTAGCTTCCATGAGCAGTTCTTC.

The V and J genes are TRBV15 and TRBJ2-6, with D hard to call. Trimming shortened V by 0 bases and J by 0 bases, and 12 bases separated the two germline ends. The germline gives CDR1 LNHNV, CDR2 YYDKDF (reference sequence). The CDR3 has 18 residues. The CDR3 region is CATSRDPLWSSGANVLTF. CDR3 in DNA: TGTGCCACCAGCAGAGATCCGCTCTGGAGCTCTGGGGCCAACGTCCTGACTTTC. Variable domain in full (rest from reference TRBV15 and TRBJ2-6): DAMVIQNPRYQVTQFGKPVTLSCSQTLNHNVMYWYQQKSSQAPKLLFHYYDKDFNNEADTPDNFQSRRPNTSFCFLDIRSPGLGDTAMYLCATSRDPLWSSGANVLTFGAGSRLTVL.

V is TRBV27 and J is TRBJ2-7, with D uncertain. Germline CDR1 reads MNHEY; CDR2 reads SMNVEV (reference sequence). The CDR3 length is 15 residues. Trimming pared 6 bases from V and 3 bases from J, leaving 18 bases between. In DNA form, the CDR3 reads TGTGCCAGCAGCAGCCCGTTTCGAGGAGTCTACGAGCAGTACTTC. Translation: CASSSPFRGVYEQYF.

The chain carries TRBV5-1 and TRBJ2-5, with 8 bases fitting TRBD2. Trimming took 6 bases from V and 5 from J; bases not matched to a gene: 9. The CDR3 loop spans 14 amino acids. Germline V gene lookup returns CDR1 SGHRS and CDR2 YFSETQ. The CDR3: CASTSSGGRETQYF. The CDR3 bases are TGCGCCAGCACATCCTCTGGCGGGAGGGAGACCCAGTACTTC.

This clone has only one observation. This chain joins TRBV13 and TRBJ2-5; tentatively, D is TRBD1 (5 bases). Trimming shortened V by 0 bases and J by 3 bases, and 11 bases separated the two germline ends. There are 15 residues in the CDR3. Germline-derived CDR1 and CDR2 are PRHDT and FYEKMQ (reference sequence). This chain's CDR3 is CASSLGSDREETQYF. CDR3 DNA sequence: TGTGCCAGCAGCTTAGGATCCGACAGAGAAGAGACCCAGTACTTC.

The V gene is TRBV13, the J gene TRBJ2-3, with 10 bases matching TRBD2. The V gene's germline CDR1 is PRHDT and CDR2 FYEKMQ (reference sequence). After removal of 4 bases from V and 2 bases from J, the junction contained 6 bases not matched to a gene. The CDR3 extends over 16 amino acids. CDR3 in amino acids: CASSSETSGPTDTQYF. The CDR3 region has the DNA TGTGCCAGCAGCTCTGAGACTAGCGGGCCCACAGATACGCAGTATTTT.

The CDR3 loop reads CASGTDPNYGYTF. CDR3 nucleotide sequence: TGTGCCAGCGGCACAGACCCAAACTATGGCTACACCTTC. J is TRBJ1-2 and V is TRBV25-1; D uncertain. V lost 8 bases to trimming and J lost 2 bases, with 12 bases between them. Germline V lookup: CDR1 MGHDK, CDR2 SYGVNS. The CDR3 loop spans 13 amino acids.

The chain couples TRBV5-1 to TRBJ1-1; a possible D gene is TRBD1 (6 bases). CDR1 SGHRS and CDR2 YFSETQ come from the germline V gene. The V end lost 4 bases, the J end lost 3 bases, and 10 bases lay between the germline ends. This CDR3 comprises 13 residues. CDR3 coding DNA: TGCGCCAGCAGCCCCAGACAGGACACTGAAGCTTTCTTT. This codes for CASSPRQDTEAFF.

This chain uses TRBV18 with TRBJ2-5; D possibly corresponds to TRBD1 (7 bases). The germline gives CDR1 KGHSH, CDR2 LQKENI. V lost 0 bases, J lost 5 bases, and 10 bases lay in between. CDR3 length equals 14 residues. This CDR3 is CASSPPPGGETQYF. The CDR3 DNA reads TGTGCCAGCTCACCACCCCCAGGGGGGGAGACCCAGTACTTC.

The CDR3 sequence is CASSQTGGSYGYTF. CDR3 in DNA: TGTGCCAGTAGTCAGACAGGGGGCAGCTATGGCTACACCTTC. The chain employs TRBV19 and TRBJ1-2; TRBD1 matches 10 bases. With V trimmed by 5 bases and J by 4 bases, 4 bases remained unmatched. Germline-derived CDR1 and CDR2 are LNHDA and SQIVND (reference sequence). The length of the CDR3 is 14 residues. Full variable domain (rest looked up from reference TRBV19 and TRBJ1-2): DGGITQSPKYLFRKEGQNVTLSCEQNLNHDAMYWYRQDPGQGLRLIYYSQIVNDFQKGDIAEGYSVSREKKESFPLTVTSAQKNPTAFYLCASSQTGGSYGYTFGSGTRLTVV.

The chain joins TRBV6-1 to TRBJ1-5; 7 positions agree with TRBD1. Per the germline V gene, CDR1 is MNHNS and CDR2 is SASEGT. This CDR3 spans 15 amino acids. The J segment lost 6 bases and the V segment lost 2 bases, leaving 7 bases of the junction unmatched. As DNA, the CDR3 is TGTGCCAGCAGTGAATCCCCAGGGGGACCTCAGCCCCAGCATTTT. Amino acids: CASSESPGGPQPQHF.

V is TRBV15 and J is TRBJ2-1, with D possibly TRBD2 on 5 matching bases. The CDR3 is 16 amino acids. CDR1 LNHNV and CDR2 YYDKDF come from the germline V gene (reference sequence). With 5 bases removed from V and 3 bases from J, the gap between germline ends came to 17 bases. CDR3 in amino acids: CATSHIGGLNYNEQFF. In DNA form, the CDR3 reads TGTGCCACCAGCCACATCGGAGGACTTAACTACAATGAGCAGTTCTTC.

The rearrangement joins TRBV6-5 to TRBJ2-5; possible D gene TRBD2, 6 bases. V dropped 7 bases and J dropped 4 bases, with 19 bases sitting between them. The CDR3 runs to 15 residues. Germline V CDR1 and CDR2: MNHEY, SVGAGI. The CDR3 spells CASTTAGAPLETQYF. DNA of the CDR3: TGTGCCAGCACTACAGCGGGTGCCCCCTTAGAGACCCAGTACTTC.

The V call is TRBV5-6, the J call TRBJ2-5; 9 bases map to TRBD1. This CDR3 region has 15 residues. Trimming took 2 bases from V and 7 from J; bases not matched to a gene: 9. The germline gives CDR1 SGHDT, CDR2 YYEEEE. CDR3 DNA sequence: TGTGCCAGCAGCTTTTGGGACAGGGAGTTTGGGACCCAGTACTTC. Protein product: CASSFWDREFGTQYF.

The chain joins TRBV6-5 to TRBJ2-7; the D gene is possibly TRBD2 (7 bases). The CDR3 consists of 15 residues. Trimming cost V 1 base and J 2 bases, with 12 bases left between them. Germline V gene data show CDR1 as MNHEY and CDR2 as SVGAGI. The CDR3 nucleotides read TGTGCCAGCAGTTACTTCGAGGGGGGGCCCTACGAGCAGTACTTC. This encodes CASSYFEGGPYEQYF.

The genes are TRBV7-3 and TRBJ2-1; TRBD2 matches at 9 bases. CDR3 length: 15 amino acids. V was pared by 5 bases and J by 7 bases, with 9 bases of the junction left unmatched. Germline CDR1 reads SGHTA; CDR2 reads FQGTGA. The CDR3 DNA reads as TGTGCCAGCAGCCCGTCGGGGACTAGCTTGAATGAGCAGTTCTTC. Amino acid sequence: CASSPSGTSLNEQFF.

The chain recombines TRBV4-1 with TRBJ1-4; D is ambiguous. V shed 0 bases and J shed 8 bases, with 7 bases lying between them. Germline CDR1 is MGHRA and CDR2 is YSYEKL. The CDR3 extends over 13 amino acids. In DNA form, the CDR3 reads TGCGCCAGCAGCCAAGACAGGCCCGAAAAACTGTTTTTT. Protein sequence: CASSQDRPEKLFF.